Listed below are T cell receptor beta chains from one sample, sequenced in a study of memory CD4+ T cells and cytomegalovirus serostatus. The method was immunoSEQ multiplex PCR; TCRdb's version includes in-frame clones alone and lacks a portion of them. The table lists around 84,000 clones, 65% to 85% of them singletons. The sample taken for sequencing was memory CD4+ T cells from blood. Every receptor here comes from an adult in good health and CMV-seronegative. Both conserved end residues are part of each CDR3. The D gene is left open where the match is weak. Size values are once, few and many counts, or a class for expanded clones, and some rows have none.

V	size	J	length	D	DNA	CDR3
TRBV19	.	TRBJ1-3	16	.	TGTGCCAGTAGTATAGGGGCCGGGAGCTCTGGAAACACCATATATTTT	CASSIGAGSSGNTIYF
TRBV9	.	TRBJ2-1	15	.	TGTGCCAGCAGCGTAGGGATAGCGGTGAACAATGAGCAGTTCTTC	CASSVGIAVNNEQFF
TRBV4-1	.	TRBJ1-1	15	.	TGCGCCAGCAGCCAACTATTACAGAAAGGCACTGAAGCTTTCTTT	CASSQLLQKGTEAFF
TRBV10-3	.	TRBJ2-7	14	TRBD1	TGTGCCATCAGCCGGGACAGTGAGGGTTACGAGCAGTACTTC	CAISRDSEGYEQYF
TRBV2	.	TRBJ1-2	13	TRBD1	TGTGCCAGCAGTGGACAGGGTTCGAATGGCTACACCTTC	CASSGQGSNGYTF
TRBV29-1	.	TRBJ1-3	13	TRBD1	TGCAGCGTGAGGACAGGGAGAGGAAACACCATATATTTT	CSVRTGRGNTIYF
TRBV7-9	.	TRBJ2-1	18	TRBD2	TGTGCCAGCAGCTTTTGGGGAGTGGGCGGGGGTTCGAGGTATGAGCAGTTCTTC	CASSFWGVGGGSRYEQFF
TRBV13	.	TRBJ2-7	13	TRBD1	TGTGCCAGCACCGGGACAGGGTTCGTCGAGCAGTACTTC	CASTGTGFVEQYF
TRBV5-1	.	TRBJ2-1	18	.	TGCGCCAGCAGCCCCGCGGGACGGGGGAAGTACACGCACAATGAGCAGTTCTTC	CASSPAGRGKYTHNEQFF
TRBV19	.	TRBJ1-2	14	TRBD1	TGTGCCAGTAGTACACACCAGGGGACAGGAGGCTACACCTTC	CASSTHQGTGGYTF
TRBV5-4	.	TRBJ1-6	15	.	TGTGCCAGCAGCCCCGGGCGGGGGCGAAATTCACCCCTCCACTTT	CASSPGRGRNSPLHF
TRBV18	.	TRBJ1-1	14	.	TGTGCCAGCTCGCAGCAGGGACCGAACACTGAAGCTTTCTTT	CASSQQGPNTEAFF
TRBV18	.	TRBJ1-5	21	TRBD1	TGTGCCAGCTCAAGCGACCGGGACAGGGGACAAAAATGGAGGAGCAATCAGCCCCAGCATTTT	CASSSDRDRGQKWRSNQPQHF
TRBV7-7	few	TRBJ1-1	13	.	TGTGCTAGCAGCTTATCGGTATTCACTGAAGCTTTCTTT	CASSLSVFTEAFF
TRBV28	.	TRBJ2-2	15	TRBD1	TGTGCCAGCAGAGTCGACAGGGGAGACACCGGGGAGCTGTTTTTT	CASRVDRGDTGELFF
TRBV2	.	TRBJ1-2	13	.	TGTGCCAGCAGTGTTGCGGCAGACGCTGGCTACACCTTC	CASSVAADAGYTF
TRBV7-3	.	TRBJ1-4	15	.	TGTGCCAGCAGCCTAAACAGGGTGTCAGGGGAAAAACTGTTTTTT	CASSLNRVSGEKLFF
TRBV7-2	.	TRBJ1-4	14	TRBD1	TGTGCCAGCAGCCAGGGACAGGGTCGCGAAAAACTGTTTTTT	CASSQGQGREKLFF
TRBV5-6	.	TRBJ2-7	18	.	TGTGCCAGCAGCTCCCTAGGGGGGGGCACCCAATCAAGGAGGGAGCAGTACTTC	CASSSLGGGTQSRREQYF
TRBV6-5	.	TRBJ2-1	11	.	TGTGCCAGCAGTTATATCAATGAGCAGTTCTTC	CASSYINEQFF
TRBV7-6	.	TRBJ1-1	15	.	TGTGCCAGCAGCCCGTCCCCGAAAGCTAACACTGAAGCTTTCTTT	CASSPSPKANTEAFF
TRBV27	once	TRBJ2-3	12	.	TGTGCCAGCAGTCTGGGACGGAATACGCAGTATTTT	CASSLGRNTQYF
TRBV19	.	TRBJ1-2	14	TRBD1	TGTGCCAGTAGTATAGGACAGGGTGGCTATGGCTACACCTTC	CASSIGQGGYGYTF
TRBV4-2	.	TRBJ1-1	15	.	TGTGCCAGCAGCCAAGATCCGGGAGGGAACACTGAAGCTTTCTTT	CASSQDPGGNTEAFF
TRBV6-5	.	TRBJ2-7	14	.	TGTGCCAGCAGTACCGGGACATATTCGAACGAGCAGTACTTC	CASSTGTYSNEQYF
TRBV6-1	.	TRBJ2-7	14	TRBD1	TGTGCCAGCAGGCCCCCGGGACAGGGTACCGAGCAGTACTTC	CASRPPGQGTEQYF